The clone carrying this T cell receptor (beta chain) was recorded many times. Its antigen is unidentified. Overall study results and limits: Greatest tumor Treg TCR overlap was with tumor naive CD4+ cells. Larger-cohort validation covered only one TCR beta V-J rearrangement.

From germline, CDR1 is DFQATT and CDR2 SNEGSKA (reference sequence). The CDR3 has 11 residues. Trimming cost V 6 bases and J 8 bases, with 13 bases left between them. Full-length variable regions came from constant-region reverse primers plus semi-nested Nested Universal Primer A PCR. MiXCR, applied by TCRdb to the 5' RACE reads, yields one record per CDR3 protein. The top ten hold over 2% of the sample, which has some 57,000 distinct CDR3 sequences, about 15% seen once. Naive CD4+ cells had CD25+ Tregs removed. Sequenced sample: naive CD4+ T cells sorted from blood. The subset here: naive CD4+ T cells, CD4+CD45RA+CD25-. This clonotype originated in a female donor with breast cancer. J is TRBJ1-2 and V is TRBV20-1; D is unresolved. The CDR3 is CSALPSEGYTF. The CDR3 DNA reads as TGCAGTGCCCTTCCGAGTGAGGGCTACACCTTC.